Following are 10 T cell receptor beta chains from one sample sequenced in a study of blood T cell repertoires in COVID-19. Repertoires were generated with immunoSEQ multiplex PCR, while TCRdb's copy carries only in-frame clones and drops some. The table shows roughly 180,000 clones, with 79% occurring only once. Sequenced: peripheral blood. These receptors were taken from a woman aged 60-75 years with COVID-19, enrolled during active disease.

The chain has TRBV18 and TRBJ1-2, with D perhaps TRBD1 (6 bases). Deletions cut 6 bases from V and 3 bases from J, with 14 bases between. The CDR3 consists of 14 residues. Germline V gives CDR1 KGHSH, CDR2 LQKENI. The CDR3 nucleotides are TGTGCCAGCTCTAGGGGGGGAATCGACTATGGCTACACCTTC. Residues: CASSRGGIDYGYTF. The full variable domain, completed using reference TRBV18 and TRBJ1-2, is NAGVMQNPRHLVRRRGQEARLRCSPMKGHSHVYWYRQLPEEGLKFMVYLQKENIIDESGMPKERFSAEFPKEGPSILRIQQVVRGDSAAYFCASSRGGIDYGYTFGSGTRLTVV.

The rearrangement joins TRBV30 to TRBJ1-1, with 8 positions matching TRBD1. V dropped 2 bases and J dropped 5; count of bases not matched to a gene: 7. The germline V gene encodes CDR1 GTSNPN and CDR2 SVGIG (reference sequence). The CDR3 runs to 14 residues. CDR3 sequence: CAWSIGRQGTEAFF. The CDR3 region has the DNA TGTGCCTGGAGTATAGGGAGACAGGGGACTGAAGCTTTCTTT.

The V gene is TRBV5-4, the J gene TRBJ2-3; TRBD2 matches at 8 bases. CDR3 length: 18 amino acids. CDR1 and CDR2 (germline): SGHNT, YYREEE (reference sequence). The trim removed 0 bases at V and 0 bases at J, leaving 9 bases unmatched. CDR3 loop: CASSLALTGGWSTDTQYF. DNA for the CDR3: TGTGCCAGCAGCTTGGCCTTGACGGGAGGGTGGAGCACAGATACGCAGTATTTT.

V usage is TRBV5-5 and J usage is TRBJ2-3; 9 bases align to TRBD2. V gave up 4 bases and J gave up 3 bases; unmatched junction bases: 6. The germline gives CDR1 SGHKS, CDR2 YYEKEE (reference sequence). CDR3 length: 15 residues. The CDR3 loop is CASSSLSGGTDTQYF. CDR3 bases: TGTGCCAGCAGCAGCCTTAGCGGGGGAACAGATACGCAGTATTTT.

This clone was counted only a few times. J is TRBJ1-2 and V is TRBV7-9; 10 bases align to TRBD1. CDR1 and CDR2 from the germline V gene are SEHNR and FQNEAQ (reference sequence). J was trimmed by 13 bases and V by 0 bases; bases with no gene match: 8. The CDR3 contains 14 residues. The CDR3, as DNA: TGTGCCAGCAGCTTAGCGCGACAGGGGGCTCTTGCCACCTTC. Protein: CASSLARQGALATF.

CDR3 sequence: CASSLIGGGLNSPLHF. The CDR3 nucleotides read TGTGCCAGCAGTTTAATCGGGGGAGGTCTCAATTCACCCCTCCACTTT. The gene calls are TRBV28 and TRBJ1-6; tentative D call: TRBD1 (5 bases). The ends were cut back, 2 bases at V and 7 bases at J, with 15 bases in the middle. CDR3 size: 16 residues. Germline lookup yields CDR1 MDHEN and CDR2 SYDVKM.

This clone is a singleton in its sample. This chain connects TRBV15 to TRBJ2-7, with 9 positions matching TRBD1. The length of the CDR3 is 14 residues. In germline, CDR1 is LNHNV, CDR2 YYDKDF (reference sequence). V shed 5 bases, J shed 2 bases, and the junction held 4 bases outside the gene matches. The CDR3 DNA follows: TGTGCCACCAGCCAAGACAGGGGGACCTACGAGCAGTACTTC. Translation gives CATSQDRGTYEQYF.

The rearrangement joins TRBV5-6 to TRBJ2-1; TRBD2 aligns across 8 bases. The CDR3 spans 18 residues. Germline V gene lookup returns CDR1 SGHDT and CDR2 YYEEEE. The trim removed 4 bases at V and 2 bases at J, leaving 14 bases unmatched. The CDR3 sequence: CASSLSVGAGATYNEQFF. DNA for the CDR3: TGTGCCAGCAGCCTGTCCGTTGGAGCGGGGGCCACCTACAATGAGCAGTTCTTC.

The chain has TRBV7-3 and TRBJ2-5; 9 bases fit TRBD2. Germline V gives CDR1 SGHTA, CDR2 FQGTGA. The CDR3 covers 15 residues. Trimming cost V 5 bases and J 4 bases; bases outside gene matches: 8. CDR3 sequence: CASSDLSGSRETQYF. The CDR3 DNA reads as TGTGCCAGCAGCGACCTTAGCGGGAGCCGAGAGACCCAGTACTTC.

This chain uses TRBV5-1 with TRBJ1-4, with D perhaps TRBD1 (5 bases). This CDR3 is built from 15 residues. Germline loops: CDR1 SGHRS, CDR2 YFSETQ. V shed 0 bases and J shed 7 bases, with 13 bases lying between them. The CDR3 protein is CASSLGGEVGEKLFF. CDR3 in DNA: TGCGCCAGCAGCTTGGGAGGGGAGGTCGGTGAAAAACTGTTTTTT.